One and the same sample provided the 17 T cell receptor beta chains below, sequenced in a study of T cells in Graves' hyperthyroidism and ophthalmopathy. Using RNA transcripts as the source, TCR beta CDR3 regions were amplified. The TCR CDR3 was amplified in a first-round RT-PCR using the HTBI primer set. TCRdb called the multiplex PCR reads again in MiXCR, with one record for every CDR3 protein. The repertoire holds a few hundred thousand distinct CDR3 sequences, with approximately 15% as singletons. Material for sequencing was blood. The receptors stem from a woman in her forties with Graves' hyperthyroidism.

The J gene is TRBJ2-5, the V gene TRBV6-1; D gene unclear. CDR1 and CDR2 from the germline V gene are MNHNS and SASEGT. V lost 4 bases, J lost 5 bases, and 11 bases lay in between. The CDR3 has 13 residues. The CDR3 protein is CASSAGRLETQYF. The CDR3 DNA follows: TGTGCCAGCAGTGCCGGCAGACTTGAGACCCAGTACTTC.

This clonotype was counted once. This chain links TRBV7-9 with TRBJ2-1, with 7 bases aligning to TRBD2. Trimming took 5 bases from V and 8 from J; bases not matched to a gene: 6. Germline-derived CDR1 and CDR2 are SEHNR and FQNEAQ (reference sequence). CDR3 length: 13 amino acids. This CDR3 reads CASSHGGSDEQFF. The CDR3 bases are TGTGCCAGCAGCCACGGGGGGTCAGATGAGCAGTTCTTC.

The V call is TRBV11-2, the J call TRBJ2-6, with D perhaps TRBD1 or TRBD2 (6 bases each). The CDR3 has 16 residues. CDR1 is SGHAT, CDR2 FQNNGV, per germline. The V end was cut by 7 bases, the J end by 2 bases, with 15 bases between. CDR3 loop: CASTSMGGPGANVLTF. CDR3 DNA: TGTGCCAGCACCTCCATGGGGGGCCCTGGGGCCAACGTCCTGACTTTC. Variable domain in full (rest from reference TRBV11-2 and TRBJ2-6): EAGVAQSPRYKIIEKRQSVAFWCNPISGHATLYWYQQILGQGPKLLIQFQNNGVVDDSQLPKDRFSAERLKGVDSTLKIQPAKLEDSAVYLCASTSMGGPGANVLTFGAGSRLTVL.

This clonotype has ten or more counts. The J gene is TRBJ2-3, the V gene TRBV15, with D hard to call. Deletions cut 0 bases from V and 4 bases from J, with 11 bases between. The germline CDR1 and CDR2 sequences are LNHNV and YYDKDF (reference sequence). The CDR3 sequence is 15 residues long. CDR3 coding DNA: TGTGCCACCAGCAGAGAGGGATCCCTCTCAGATACGCAGTATTTT. It encodes CATSREGSLSDTQYF.

The gene calls are TRBV12-3 or TRBV12-4 and TRBJ2-3; 9 bases align to TRBD1. This CDR3 contains 15 residues. V lost 5 bases, J lost 3 bases, and 6 bases stayed unmatched. The CDR3 sequence: CASSTGTGRTDTQYF. The CDR3 coding sequence is TGTGCCAGCAGTACCGGGACAGGGCGGACAGATACGCAGTATTTT.

This clonotype was detected many times. The rearrangement joins TRBV10-3 to TRBJ2-1; D gene unclear. V was clipped by 0 bases and J by 7 bases, with 7 bases between them. This CDR3 has 13 amino acids. Germline CDR1 is ENHRY and CDR2 is SYGVKD. CDR3 region: CAISESAKNEQFF. As DNA, the CDR3 is TGTGCCATCAGTGAGTCGGCGAAGAATGAGCAGTTCTTC.

CDR3 sequence: CASSMDRLNTGELFF. The CDR3 DNA reads as TGTGCCAGCAGCATGGACAGGCTCAACACCGGGGAGCTGTTTTTT. This chain uses TRBV5-4 with TRBJ2-2, with 7 bases that match TRBD1. The germline V gene has CDR1 SGHNT and CDR2 YYREEE (reference sequence). The CDR3 runs to 15 residues. Trimming at V came to 4 bases and at J to 2 bases, leaving 5 bases not matched to a gene. The complete variable domain, with remaining parts taken from reference TRBV5-4 and TRBJ2-2, reads ETGVTQSPTHLIKTRGQQVTLRCSSQSGHNTVSWYQQALGQGPQFIFQYYREEENGRGNFPPRFSGLQFPNYSSELNVNALELDDSALYLCASSMDRLNTGELFFGEGSRLTVL.

Many counts were recorded for this clonotype. V and J are TRBV6-1 and TRBJ2-3; D is perhaps TRBD2 (5 bases). From germline, CDR1 is MNHNS and CDR2 SASEGT. The CDR3 loop spans 16 amino acids. Deletions cut 6 bases from V and 6 bases from J, with 22 bases between. The CDR3, as DNA: TGTGCCAGCAGGACCCAAAAGGGTCGGTCGGGGGATACGCAGTATTTT. Translating it yields CASRTQKGRSGDTQYF.

The table lists this clonotype with many counts. The chain is built from TRBV10-3 and TRBJ1-1; D not certain. CDR1 is ENHRY and CDR2 is SYGVKD in the germline V gene. Trimming shortened V by 3 bases and J by 0 bases, and 8 bases separated the two germline ends. The CDR3 contains 14 residues. In DNA, the CDR3 is TGTGCCATCAGTGAAGAGGGTTTGAACACTGAAGCTTTCTTT. The encoded protein is CAISEEGLNTEAFF.

This clonotype was counted ten times or more. V gene TRBV28 combines with J gene TRBJ2-7; no reliable D call. Germline V gene data show CDR1 as MDHEN and CDR2 as SYDVKM. Trimming removed 3 bases at V and 2 bases at J, with 11 bases between. The CDR3 totals 14 residues. DNA of the CDR3: TGTGCCAGCAGTTTCATCATAGGGCCCTACGAGCAGTACTTC. It encodes CASSFIIGPYEQYF.

This clonotype was recorded many times. The chain combines TRBV4-1 with TRBJ2-3; 12 positions match TRBD2. The CDR3 is 17 residues long. Germline assignment: CDR1 MGHRA and CDR2 YSYEKL. The junction had 7 bases not matched to a gene; V was cut back by 2 bases and J by 4 bases. CDR3 sequence reads: CASSQTGLAGNADTQYF. The CDR3 coding sequence is TGCGCCAGCAGCCAAACCGGACTAGCGGGAAATGCAGATACGCAGTATTTT.

The chain uses TRBV18 and TRBJ2-2, with 14 bases aligning to TRBD2. The CDR3 has 18 amino acids. The germline V gene encodes CDR1 KGHSH and CDR2 LQKENI. With 1 base clipped from V and 0 bases from J, the junction kept 1 base outside the gene matches. CDR3 DNA sequence: TGTGCCAGCTCACCACGGGGACTAGCGGGAGCGAACACCGGGGAGCTGTTTTTT. It codes for CASSPRGLAGANTGELFF.

This clonotype was seen more than once but under ten times. The V gene is TRBV9, the J gene TRBJ2-7, with TRBD2 matching over 7 bases. Trimming at V came to 0 bases and at J to 6 bases, leaving 3 bases not matched to a gene. The CDR3 totals 13 residues. Germline V lookup: CDR1 SGDLS, CDR2 YYNGEE. CDR3 loop: CASSVVSGGEQYF. The CDR3 nucleotides are TGTGCCAGCAGCGTAGTCTCGGGGGGCGAGCAGTACTTC.

This clonotype was recorded only once. The V and J genes are TRBV4-1 and TRBJ2-7, with 7 bases identical to TRBD1. Germline CDR1 is MGHRA and CDR2 is YSYEKL. V dropped 0 bases and J dropped 2; count of bases not matched to a gene: 4. The length of the CDR3 is 15 residues. The CDR3 is CASSQEYQGAYEQYF. The CDR3 DNA reads TGCGCCAGCAGCCAAGAGTACCAGGGGGCCTACGAGCAGTACTTC.

This clonotype has only one observation. With a much larger clone just one base away, this may be a read error. The chain links TRBV28 to TRBJ1-2; D is perhaps TRBD1 (6 bases). CDR3 length: 13 amino acids. In germline, CDR1 is MDHEN, CDR2 SYDVKM. CDR3 DNA sequence: TGTGTCATCCAGGGGCCTGATAACTATGGCTACACCTTC. This gives the protein CVIQGPDNYGYTF.

This clonotype has a count of ten or more. This rearrangement joins TRBV5-1 to TRBJ1-1, with D tentatively TRBD1 (6 bases). The germline CDR1 and CDR2 sequences are SGHRS and YFSETQ. V lost 4 bases and J lost 8, with 12 bases in between. The CDR3 has 12 residues. DNA for the CDR3: TGCGCCAGCAGCAAGGAGGGGACAGAAGCTTTCTTT. Translating it yields CASSKEGTEAFF.

A few counts support this clonotype. The chain recombines TRBV3-1 with TRBJ1-3; D call uncertain. V was cut by 4 bases and J by 0 bases, with 10 bases left in between. CDR3 length equals 15 residues. CDR1 LGHDT and CDR2 YNNKEL come from the germline V gene (reference sequence). The DNA of the CDR3 is TGTGCCAGCAGCCCCAGTACCTTCTCTGGAAACACCATATATTTT. Amino acid sequence: CASSPSTFSGNTIYF.